This is a list of T cell receptor beta chains from one sample in a study of beta chain features in type 1 diabetes. Measured with immunoSEQ multiplex PCR; TCRdb has only the in-frame clones, and not every one. The sample lists roughly 41,000 clones, 45% to 50% seen once, with 0.6% to 0.85% in the top ten. Sequencing was performed on central memory CD4+ T cells from blood. These receptors all come from a woman aged 18 to 35 in good health. The CDR3 runs from the conserved cysteine through the conserved F or W. The D gene is left open where the match is weak. Clone size is given for some rows only: seen once, a few or many times, or a class if the clone is expanded.

j_call: TRBJ1-5; cdr3_length: 13; v_call: TRBV6-5; d_call: TRBD1; clone_size: few; cdr3_aa: CASRQGGGQPQHF; cdr3_nt: TGTGCCAGCCGACAGGGAGGCGGACAGCCCCAGCATTTT
j_call: TRBJ2-3; cdr3_length: 17; v_call: TRBV11-2; d_call: TRBD1; clone_size: once; cdr3_aa: CASSSVGQGASTDTQYF; cdr3_nt: TGTGCCAGCAGCTCAGTGGGACAGGGGGCTAGCACAGATACGCAGTATTTT
j_call: TRBJ1-1; cdr3_length: 12; v_call: TRBV2; d_call: .; clone_size: .; cdr3_aa: CASSDGGLGAFF; cdr3_nt: TGTGCCAGCAGTGACGGGGGTCTGGGGGCTTTCTTT
j_call: TRBJ2-7; cdr3_length: 11; v_call: TRBV30; d_call: .; clone_size: few; cdr3_aa: CAWSASDEQYF; cdr3_nt: TGTGCCTGGAGTGCCAGTGACGAGCAGTACTTC
j_call: TRBJ2-3; cdr3_length: 16; v_call: TRBV5-4; d_call: .; clone_size: .; cdr3_aa: CASSFSSGARTDTQYF; cdr3_nt: TGTGCCAGCAGCTTTTCTTCAGGGGCCCGCACAGATACGCAGTATTTT
j_call: TRBJ2-1; cdr3_length: 16; v_call: TRBV7-9; d_call: TRBD2; clone_size: .; cdr3_aa: CASSIRTSLIYNEQFF; cdr3_nt: TGTGCCAGCAGCATCAGGACTAGCCTGATCTACAATGAGCAGTTCTTC
j_call: TRBJ2-6; cdr3_length: 15; v_call: TRBV2; d_call: .; clone_size: .; cdr3_aa: CASKFGGTGANVLTF; cdr3_nt: TGTGCCAGCAAATTTGGGGGCACTGGGGCCAACGTCCTGACTTTC
j_call: TRBJ2-4; cdr3_length: 13; v_call: TRBV30; d_call: .; clone_size: .; cdr3_aa: CALAVKAKNIQYF; cdr3_nt: TGTGCCTTAGCCGTTAAGGCCAAAAACATTCAGTACTTC
j_call: TRBJ2-2; cdr3_length: 16; v_call: TRBV19; d_call: .; clone_size: .; cdr3_aa: CASSYQGLAGTGELFF; cdr3_nt: TGTGCCAGTAGTTATCAGGGGTTGGCTGGCACCGGGGAGCTGTTTTTT
j_call: TRBJ2-4; cdr3_length: 19; v_call: TRBV28; d_call: TRBD1; clone_size: .; cdr3_aa: CARTPPRGLHTVLRYIQYF; cdr3_nt: TGTGCCAGGACCCCACCGAGGGGGCTTCATACGGTTTTAAGGTACATTCAGTACTTC
j_call: TRBJ2-1; cdr3_length: 16; v_call: TRBV5-4; d_call: TRBD1; clone_size: .; cdr3_aa: CASSLGGRGSSNEQFF; cdr3_nt: TGTGCCAGCAGCTTGGGAGGCAGGGGGTCTTCCAATGAGCAGTTCTTC
j_call: TRBJ2-7; cdr3_length: 12; v_call: TRBV6-1; d_call: .; clone_size: .; cdr3_aa: CATMVRGYEQYF; cdr3_nt: TGTGCCACCATGGTCCGGGGATACGAGCAGTACTTC
j_call: TRBJ2-1; cdr3_length: 15; v_call: TRBV19; d_call: TRBD1; clone_size: .; cdr3_aa: CASSSRTGGYNEQFF; cdr3_nt: TGTGCCAGTAGTAGCCGGACAGGGGGCTACAATGAGCAGTTCTTC
j_call: TRBJ2-1; cdr3_length: 16; v_call: TRBV10-3; d_call: .; clone_size: few; cdr3_aa: CAISDDGRGADNEQFF; cdr3_nt: TGTGCCATCAGTGATGATGGCAGGGGCGCCGACAATGAGCAGTTCTTC
j_call: TRBJ2-7; cdr3_length: 15; v_call: TRBV25-1; d_call: TRBD1; clone_size: .; cdr3_aa: CASSELGRGLDEQYF; cdr3_nt: TGTGCCAGCAGTGAATTAGGCAGGGGGCTCGACGAGCAGTACTTC
j_call: TRBJ2-7; cdr3_length: 14; v_call: TRBV9; d_call: .; clone_size: .; cdr3_aa: CASSAEGSSYEQYF; cdr3_nt: TGTGCCAGCAGCGCGGAGGGGAGTTCCTACGAGCAGTACTTC
j_call: TRBJ2-2; cdr3_length: 16; v_call: TRBV5-5; d_call: TRBD2; clone_size: .; cdr3_aa: CASSLIAGGNTGELFF; cdr3_nt: TGTGCCAGCAGCTTAATAGCGGGGGGAAACACCGGGGAGCTGTTTTTT
j_call: TRBJ2-6; cdr3_length: 12; v_call: TRBV6-5; d_call: .; clone_size: .; cdr3_aa: CASSYSPGRPTF; cdr3_nt: TGTGCCAGCAGTTACTCTCCGGGGAGGCCTACTTTC
j_call: TRBJ2-2; cdr3_length: 14; v_call: TRBV30; d_call: TRBD1; clone_size: .; cdr3_aa: CAWSAGGAAGELFF; cdr3_nt: TGTGCCTGGAGCGCAGGGGGCGCAGCCGGGGAGCTGTTTTTT
j_call: TRBJ1-5; cdr3_length: 13; v_call: TRBV6-5; d_call: TRBD1; clone_size: once; cdr3_aa: CASSQGQGQPQHF; cdr3_nt: TGTGCCAGCAGTCAGGGACAGGGGCAGCCCCAGCATTTT
j_call: TRBJ2-7; cdr3_length: 16; v_call: TRBV5-5; d_call: TRBD2; clone_size: .; cdr3_aa: CASTTGGGPGTGEQYF; cdr3_nt: TGTGCCAGCACCACTGGCGGGGGTCCGGGGACGGGAGAGCAGTACTTC
j_call: TRBJ2-1; cdr3_length: 14; v_call: TRBV11-2; d_call: TRBD2; clone_size: .; cdr3_aa: CASSPGVGGNEQFF; cdr3_nt: TGTGCCAGCAGCCCAGGCGTCGGGGGGAATGAGCAGTTCTTC
j_call: TRBJ2-5; cdr3_length: 15; v_call: TRBV4-1; d_call: TRBD2; clone_size: once; cdr3_aa: CASSQASGGGETQYF; cdr3_nt: TGCGCCAGCAGCCAAGCGTCGGGGGGAGGGGAGACCCAGTACTTC
j_call: TRBJ2-3; cdr3_length: 15; v_call: TRBV4-1; d_call: TRBD2; clone_size: .; cdr3_aa: CASSHGLAGTDTQYF; cdr3_nt: TGCGCCAGCAGCCATGGGCTAGCGGGCACAGATACGCAGTATTTT
j_call: TRBJ1-1; cdr3_length: 13; v_call: TRBV27; d_call: .; clone_size: .; cdr3_aa: CASSLRGNTEAFF; cdr3_nt: TGTGCCAGCAGTTTAAGGGGGAACACTGAAGCTTTCTTT
j_call: TRBJ1-5; cdr3_length: 14; v_call: TRBV10-3; d_call: .; clone_size: .; cdr3_aa: CAISEQGGRQPQHF; cdr3_nt: TGTGCCATCAGTGAACAGGGAGGGCGTCAGCCCCAGCATTTT
j_call: TRBJ1-1; cdr3_length: 13; v_call: TRBV6-6; d_call: TRBD1; clone_size: .; cdr3_aa: CASKDRVITEAFF; cdr3_nt: TGTGCCAGCAAAGACAGGGTTATAACTGAAGCTTTCTTT
j_call: TRBJ1-2; cdr3_length: 13; v_call: TRBV29-1; d_call: .; clone_size: few; cdr3_aa: CSVEDLRVGGYTF; cdr3_nt: TGCAGCGTTGAAGATTTGCGGGTAGGGGGCTACACCTTC
j_call: TRBJ1-1; cdr3_length: 14; v_call: TRBV9; d_call: TRBD1; clone_size: .; cdr3_aa: CASSRTGGRTEAFF; cdr3_nt: TGTGCCAGCAGCCGGACAGGGGGCCGGACTGAAGCTTTCTTT
j_call: TRBJ1-1; cdr3_length: 12; v_call: TRBV18; d_call: .; clone_size: .; cdr3_aa: CASSPESTEAFF; cdr3_nt: TGTGCCAGCTCACCCGAGTCTACTGAAGCTTTCTTT
j_call: TRBJ2-5; cdr3_length: 14; v_call: TRBV6-1; d_call: .; clone_size: .; cdr3_aa: CASSPRLGGETQYF; cdr3_nt: TGTGCCAGCAGCCCTAGGTTGGGCGGGGAGACCCAGTACTTC
j_call: TRBJ2-5; cdr3_length: 17; v_call: TRBV5-1; d_call: .; clone_size: .; cdr3_aa: CASSLVAGRLFQETQYF; cdr3_nt: TGCGCCAGCAGCTTGGTGGCAGGGAGGCTTTTCCAAGAGACCCAGTACTTC
j_call: TRBJ2-2; cdr3_length: 15; v_call: TRBV5-1; d_call: .; clone_size: .; cdr3_aa: CASSLVIGNTGELFF; cdr3_nt: TGCGCCAGCAGCTTGGTAATCGGGAACACCGGGGAGCTGTTTTTT
j_call: TRBJ1-1; cdr3_length: 14; v_call: TRBV25-1; d_call: .; clone_size: .; cdr3_aa: CASRGHAGITEAFF; cdr3_nt: TGTGCCAGCAGAGGACACGCAGGAATCACTGAAGCTTTCTTT
j_call: TRBJ2-7; cdr3_length: 14; v_call: TRBV27; d_call: .; clone_size: few; cdr3_aa: CASSPWAPFGEQYF; cdr3_nt: TGTGCCAGCAGTCCCTGGGCCCCATTTGGCGAGCAGTACTTC
j_call: TRBJ2-1; cdr3_length: 16; v_call: TRBV29-1; d_call: TRBD1; clone_size: .; cdr3_aa: CSVDGTGTGAPNEQFF; cdr3_nt: TGCAGCGTTGACGGCACCGGGACAGGGGCTCCGAATGAGCAGTTCTTC
j_call: TRBJ2-3; cdr3_length: 15; v_call: TRBV2; d_call: .; clone_size: many; cdr3_aa: CASIGGAGGTDTQYF; cdr3_nt: TGTGCCAGCATCGGTGGTGCCGGGGGCACAGATACGCAGTATTTT
j_call: TRBJ2-7; cdr3_length: 12; v_call: TRBV19; d_call: TRBD1; clone_size: .; cdr3_aa: CASSRTGIEQYF; cdr3_nt: TGTGCCAGTAGTAGGACAGGGATCGAGCAGTACTTC
j_call: TRBJ2-7; cdr3_length: 12; v_call: TRBV29-1; d_call: TRBD1; clone_size: few; cdr3_aa: CSVDRAGQGLDF; cdr3_nt: TGCAGCGTTGATCGAGCGGGACAGGGCTTGGACTTC